What follows are 29 T cell receptor beta chains derived from one specimen sequenced in a study of T cell responses to AZD1222 COVID-19 vaccine (dated by TCRdb to 2020 to 2022). Library construction relied on the immunoSEQ multiplex PCR assay. Here the immuneACCESS table is served through TCRdb, limited to in-frame sequences with V and J called. Missing clones are a known gap in these copies; in checked studies unresolved V genes cover under half, and the rest lacks a known reason. This sample gives 150,000 to 180,000 clones in total; approximately 87% of them show up just once. Roughly a tenth of the sample rests with the top ten. In the paper's terms, the time point label means: about 28 days (+/-7) after the second vaccine dose. The sequencing used peripheral blood, collected 28 days after the second AZD1222 dose. These TCRs come from an adult who received the AZD1222 COVID-19 vaccine.

The chain combines TRBV11-2 with TRBJ2-5; D call uncertain. CDR3 length: 15 amino acids. Trimming cost V 5 bases and J 1 base, with 14 bases left between them. CDR1 is SGHAT and CDR2 is FQNNGV in the germline V gene. The CDR3 is CASSPRISTQETQYF. CDR3 nucleotide sequence: TGTGCCAGCAGCCCCCGGATCAGCACCCAAGAGACCCAGTACTTC.

This chain links TRBV29-1 with TRBJ2-5; no clear D gene. The CDR3 spans 12 residues. Trimming pared 3 bases from V and 5 bases from J, leaving 10 bases between. CDR1 is SQVTM and CDR2 is ANQGSEA in the germline V gene. CDR3 nucleotides: TGCAGCGTTGAGGAGCAAGCGGAGACCCAGTACTTC. Translation gives CSVEEQAETQYF. Using reference TRBV29-1 and TRBJ2-5 for the parts outside the CDR3, the full variable domain is SAVISQKPSRDICQRGTSLTIQCQVDSQVTMMFWYRQQPGQSLTLIATANQGSEATYESGFVIDKFPISRPNLTFSTLTVSNMSPEDSSIYLCSVEEQAETQYFGPGTRLLVL.

This clone was detected only once. This sequence joins TRBV4-3 and TRBJ2-3; no definite D call. The CDR3 totals 15 residues. CDR1 and CDR2 from the germline V gene are LGHNA and YSLEER. V was cut by 0 bases and J by 1 base, with 8 bases left in between. CDR3 in DNA: TGCGCCAGCAGCCAAGAAAGGGCGCGCACAGATACGCAGTATTTT. The encoded protein is CASSQERARTDTQYF.

The chain combines TRBV12-5 with TRBJ1-1, with TRBD1 matching 10 bases. This CDR3 region has 16 residues. CDR1 and CDR2 from the germline V gene are LGHNT and FRNRAP. V lost 1 base to trimming and J lost 8 bases; unmatched junction nucleotides: 10. The CDR3 DNA reads as TGTGCTAGTGGTTTGGACACGACAGGGGGCGGCTTAGAAGCTTTCTTT. Its protein is CASGLDTTGGGLEAFF.

The V gene is TRBV28, the J gene TRBJ1-4, with a tentative D call TRBD1 (6 bases). This CDR3 is 15 amino acids long. V lost 6 bases and J 7 bases, leaving 18 bases between the germline ends. The germline V gene encodes CDR1 MDHEN and CDR2 SYDVKM. The CDR3 DNA sequence: TGTGCCAGCAGCCCGGGGGGCGGTGTGACTGAAAAACTGTTTTTT. It encodes CASSPGGGVTEKLFF. Together with reference TRBV28 and TRBJ1-4, the CDR3 gives the full variable domain: DVKVTQSSRYLVKRTGEKVFLECVQDMDHENMFWYRQDPGLGLRLIYFSYDVKMKEKGDIPEGYSVSREKKERFSLILESASTNQTSMYLCASSPGGGVTEKLFFGSGTQLSVL.

This rearrangement joins TRBV6-4 to TRBJ2-1, with D uncertain. In germline, CDR1 is MRHNA, CDR2 SNTAGT. There are 13 residues in the CDR3. Trimming cost V 0 bases and J 9 bases, with 9 bases left between them. CDR3 in amino acids: CASSDSRVSEQFF. The CDR3 DNA follows: TGTGCCAGCAGTGACTCCCGGGTTAGTGAGCAGTTCTTC.

The V call is TRBV4-3, the J call TRBJ1-1, with no clear D. Germline V gives CDR1 LGHNA, CDR2 YSLEER. The CDR3 extends over 14 amino acids. With 4 bases removed from V and 2 bases from J, the gap between germline ends came to 11 bases. The CDR3 sequence is CASSPLGGNTEAFF. The CDR3 region has the DNA TGCGCCAGCAGCCCTCTTGGAGGTAACACTGAAGCTTTCTTT.

This chain joins TRBV27 and TRBJ2-1; D perhaps matches TRBD2 (6 bases). V was pared by 6 bases and J by 0 bases, with 9 bases between. Germline CDR1 is MNHEY and CDR2 is SMNVEV (reference sequence). The CDR3 has 14 amino acids. The CDR3 DNA follows: TGTGCCAGCAGAGGCGGGGCCTCCTACAATGAGCAGTTCTTC. This translates into CASRGGASYNEQFF.

The rearrangement uses TRBV19 and TRBJ2-7, with 8 bases that match TRBD1. Losses at the gene ends were 6 bases for V and 3 bases for J; bases not matched to a gene: 7. The CDR3 covers 14 residues. Germline assignment: CDR1 LNHDA and CDR2 SQIVND (reference sequence). The CDR3 DNA follows: TGTGCCAGTAGCATCAGGACAGGGAACTACGAGCAGTACTTC. The encoded protein is CASSIRTGNYEQYF.

The rearrangement links TRBV11-1 to TRBJ2-1; the match to TRBD2 covers 8 bases. The CDR3 is 14 residues long. The germline V gene encodes CDR1 SGHAT and CDR2 FQDESV (reference sequence). V was pared by 8 bases and J by 11 bases, with 14 bases of the junction left unmatched. The CDR3: CASSLGTSTMKQFF. The CDR3 DNA sequence: TGTGCCAGCTCACTCGGGACTAGTACAATGAAGCAGTTCTTC.

V and J are TRBV24-1 and TRBJ2-7, with TRBD2 matching over 7 bases. Germline assignment: CDR1 KGHDR and CDR2 SFDVKD. This CDR3 is built from 13 residues. Germline trimming cut 5 bases from V and 3 bases from J; bases unmatched to any gene: 3. The CDR3 coding sequence is TGTGCCACCAGTGGGGAGGGTGTCTACGAGCAGTACTTC. It is translated as CATSGEGVYEQYF.

The J gene is TRBJ1-5, the V gene TRBV30; 7 positions match TRBD1. The trim removed 2 bases at V and 7 bases at J, leaving 11 bases unmatched. The CDR3 runs 15 residues. The germline V gene encodes CDR1 GTSNPN and CDR2 SVGIG (reference sequence). CDR3 protein: CAWSQGGMKAQPQHF. The CDR3 DNA reads as TGTGCCTGGAGTCAGGGGGGAATGAAGGCACAGCCCCAGCATTTT. The entire variable domain, with the rest obtained from reference TRBV30 and TRBJ1-5, is as follows: SQTIHQWPATLVQPVGSPLSLECTVEGTSNPNLYWYRQAAGRGLQLLFYSVGIGQISSEVPQNLSASRPQDRQFILSSKKLLLSDSGFYLCAWSQGGMKAQPQHFGDGTRLSIL.

This clone has just a few counts. The V gene is TRBV7-2, the J gene TRBJ2-5; tentatively, D is TRBD1 (6 bases). The ends were cut back, 0 bases at V and 2 bases at J, with 10 bases in the middle. The germline gives CDR1 SGHTA, CDR2 FQGNSA. This CDR3 contains 15 residues. CDR3 amino acids: CASSLASTGQETQYF. DNA for the CDR3: TGTGCCAGCAGCTTAGCATCGACAGGACAAGAGACCCAGTACTTC.

This clone has more than one count but fewer than ten. The chain combines TRBV28 with TRBJ2-2, with TRBD2 identical over 15 bases. The CDR3 totals 18 residues. The germline gives CDR1 MDHEN, CDR2 SYDVKM. V was pared by 7 bases and J by 3 bases, with 9 bases of the junction left unmatched. CDR3 sequence: CASKTGTSGRLYTGELFF. The CDR3 coding sequence is TGTGCCAGCAAAACTGGGACTAGCGGGAGGTTATACACCGGGGAGCTGTTTTTT.

The V gene is TRBV15, the J gene TRBJ2-5; 8 nucleotides agree with TRBD2. With 5 bases clipped from V and 3 bases from J, the junction kept 8 bases outside the gene matches. The germline CDR1 and CDR2 sequences are LNHNV and YYDKDF (reference sequence). This CDR3 has 15 residues. CDR3 nucleotide sequence: TGTGCCACCAGCGGTAGCGGGAAAGGAGAAGAGACCCAGTACTTC. Translating it yields CATSGSGKGEETQYF.

The genes are TRBV5-5 and TRBJ1-5, with a weak D call TRBD1 (6 bases). The CDR3 length is 14 residues. Per germline, CDR1 SGHKS and CDR2 YYEKEE (reference sequence). The V end was cut by 2 bases, the J end by 7 bases, with 13 bases between. CDR3 region: CASSFGWGHQPQHF. In DNA form, the CDR3 reads TGTGCCAGCAGCTTCGGTTGGGGACACCAGCCCCAGCATTTT. Supplemented by reference TRBV5-5 and TRBJ1-5, the full variable domain reads DAGVTQSPTHLIKTRGQQVTLRCSPISGHKSVSWYQQVLGQGPQFIFQYYEKEERGRGNFPDRFSARQFPNYSSELNVNALLLGDSALYLCASSFGWGHQPQHFGDGTRLSIL.

This rearrangement joins TRBV6-5 to TRBJ1-4; possibly TRBD1 for D (5 bases). The CDR3 loop spans 13 amino acids. The germline V gene encodes CDR1 MNHEY and CDR2 SVGAGI. Trimming left V 8 bases short and J 8 bases short, with 15 bases between. The CDR3 bases are TGTGCCAGCTCCCGCCCCGGGGACGAAAAACTGTTTTTT. Its translation: CASSRPGDEKLFF.

The rearrangement links TRBV11-2 to TRBJ1-4; possibly TRBD1 for D (6 bases). Trimming pared 6 bases from V and 5 bases from J, leaving 22 bases between. Germline-derived CDR1 and CDR2 are SGHAT and FQNNGV. CDR3 length: 17 residues. The CDR3 bases are TGTGCCAGCAGTCAAAATCGAGGGGGGGGACGAAATGAAAAACTGTTTTTT. Residues: CASSQNRGGGRNEKLFF.

V and J are TRBV30 and TRBJ1-2; the D is unclear. Germline CDR1 is GTSNPN and CDR2 is SVGIG (reference sequence). V lost 7 bases and J 1 base, leaving 19 bases between the germline ends. This CDR3 region has 15 residues. CDR3 amino acids: CAFPHGVEVNYGYTF. CDR3 nucleotides: TGTGCCTTTCCCCACGGGGTCGAGGTTAACTATGGCTACACCTTC.

The J gene is TRBJ2-3, the V gene TRBV6-5; D is uncertain. The CDR3 is 13 amino acids. Germline V CDR1 and CDR2: MNHEY, SVGAGI. The V and J ends lost 8 bases and 0 bases respectively, with 9 bases between them. CDR3 region: CASGTSSTDTQYF. CDR3 nucleotide sequence: TGTGCCAGCGGAACTTCAAGCACAGATACGCAGTATTTT.

The V and J genes are TRBV6-5 and TRBJ2-1, with D uncertain. V lost 6 bases and J 2 bases, leaving 11 bases between the germline ends. CDR1 and CDR2 (germline): MNHEY, SVGAGI. The CDR3 sequence is 14 residues long. The CDR3 DNA follows: TGTGCCAGCAGAACGCGATCAGCCTACAATGAGCAGTTCTTC. This gives the protein CASRTRSAYNEQFF.

This rearrangement joins TRBV10-3 to TRBJ1-5; 8 bases fit TRBD1. CDR1 is ENHRY, CDR2 SYGVKD, per germline. The CDR3 contains 14 residues. Trimming cost V 6 bases and J 6 bases; bases outside gene matches: 7. This CDR3 reads CAIREDRAGQPQHF. The DNA for the CDR3 is TGTGCCATCAGAGAGGACAGGGCTGGTCAGCCCCAGCATTTT.

V is TRBV19 and J is TRBJ2-3; 10 bases align to TRBD1. This CDR3 spans 14 amino acids. With 6 bases clipped from V and 3 bases from J, the junction kept 3 bases outside the gene matches. In germline, CDR1 is LNHDA, CDR2 SQIVND (reference sequence). In DNA form, the CDR3 reads TGTGCCAGTAGGTGGACAGGGGGGACAGATACGCAGTATTTT. This translates into CASRWTGGTDTQYF.

This chain links TRBV5-1 with TRBJ2-2; TRBD2 matches at 14 bases. Germline trimming cut 4 bases from V and 8 bases from J; bases unmatched to any gene: 7. Germline V gene data show CDR1 as SGHRS and CDR2 as YFSETQ. The CDR3 length is 16 residues. Written as DNA, the CDR3 is TGCGCCAGCAGCGGAACGGGACTAGCGGGAGCTGGGGAGCTGTTTTTT. This gives the protein CASSGTGLAGAGELFF. The full variable domain, its missing parts supplied by reference TRBV5-1 and TRBJ2-2, is KAGVTQTPRYLIKTRGQQVTLSCSPISGHRSVSWYQQTPGQGLQFLFEYFSETQRNKGNFPGRFSGRQFSNSRSEMNVSTLELGDSALYLCASSGTGLAGAGELFFGEGSRLTVL.

The genes are TRBV5-1 and TRBJ2-7; 13 nucleotides match TRBD2. Germline V gene lookup returns CDR1 SGHRS and CDR2 YFSETQ. The CDR3 loop spans 15 amino acids. The junction had 5 bases not matched to a gene; V was cut back by 6 bases and J by 2 bases. The CDR3 is CASTLGLAGTYEQYF. The CDR3 DNA follows: TGCGCCAGCACCCTGGGACTAGCGGGGACCTACGAGCAGTACTTC.

The rearrangement links TRBV7-2 to TRBJ2-1, with 8 bases lining up with TRBD2. This CDR3 has 14 residues. Germline assignment: CDR1 SGHTA and CDR2 FQGNSA. V dropped 9 bases and J dropped 7; count of bases not matched to a gene: 11. The DNA of the CDR3 is TGTGCCAGTTTAAGCGGGAGATTTAATAATGAGCAGTTCTTC. It codes for CASLSGRFNNEQFF. The entire variable domain, with the rest obtained from reference TRBV7-2 and TRBJ2-1, is as follows: GAGVSQSPSNKVTEKGKDVELRCDPISGHTALYWYRQSLGQGLEFLIYFQGNSAPDKSGLPSDRFSAERTGGSVSTLTIQRTQQEDSAVYLCASLSGRFNNEQFFGPGTRLTVL.

The V gene is TRBV5-5, the J gene TRBJ1-5; weak D call: TRBD1 (6 bases). Germline V gives CDR1 SGHKS, CDR2 YYEKEE (reference sequence). This CDR3 is built from 14 residues. V shed 0 bases and J shed 3 bases, with 7 bases lying between them. CDR3 loop: CASSLAGANQPQHF. In DNA, the CDR3 is TGTGCCAGCAGCTTGGCAGGGGCCAATCAGCCCCAGCATTTT.

V is TRBV7-2 and J is TRBJ1-5; maybe TRBD1 (6 bases). The CDR3 totals 15 residues. Trimming removed 1 base from V and 3 bases from J, with 10 bases in between. Germline-derived CDR1 and CDR2 are SGHTA and FQGNSA. The CDR3 here is CASSLGDINNQPQHF. In nucleotides, the CDR3 is TGTGCCAGCAGCTTAGGGGACATCAACAATCAGCCCCAGCATTTT.

The J gene is TRBJ2-1, the V gene TRBV7-9; D not resolved. Trimming took 7 bases from V and 0 from J, leaving 16 bases between them. Germline-derived CDR1 and CDR2 are SEHNR and FQNEAQ (reference sequence). The length of the CDR3 is 16 residues. CDR3 in DNA: TGTGCCAGCATGTTGACTGTCACGAGCTCCTACAATGAGCAGTTCTTC. It specifies CASMLTVTSSYNEQFF.